This T cell receptor (beta chain) was sequenced during a study of blood T cells in healthy people across ages. A second PCR, run for about 7 to 11 cycles, used a sample-barcoded 5' primer plus a J-beta primer mix. TCRdb passed the 5' RACE reads through MiXCR, listing each CDR3 protein once. The sample gives over 500,000 distinct CDR3 sequences, about 28% of which show up once; approximately 4% is in the top ten. The CDR3 totals 15 residues. V lost 1 base and J lost 4, with 13 bases in between. This sample also belongs to another study, concerning T cells of mothers and their children.

Sequences were obtained from blood. This TCR was recovered from a boy between 2 and 10 years old in good health. V usage is TRBV12-3 or TRBV12-4 and J usage is TRBJ1-2, with D possibly being TRBD1 (5 bases). CDR3 DNA: TGTGCCAGCAGTTTAGAGCGGCCAGGGATCTATGGCTACACCTTC. This translates into CASSLERPGIYGYTF.